This TCR beta chain is from a study of PD-L1 blockade in urothelial cancer (dated by TCRdb to between 2016 and 2019). At the level of the whole study: All patients started therapy around 2014 and received atezolizumab 1,200 mg intravenously every 3 weeks. Blood samples gave median yields of around 150,000 T cells and some 80,000 unique TCRs, along with a median clonality of around 0.08. TCR sequencing covered pretreatment tumor samples and matched, serially collected peripheral blood taken before and after atezolizumab treatment. Some 30 patients had pretreatment blood TCR-seq, some 25 had at least one posttreatment blood collection, and some 25 had tumor TCR-seq. About 85% of the roughly 30 patients were males with bladder-origin urothelial cancer, and about 65% of the 29 reported a prior smoking history. Blood samples were analyzed 3 weeks after the start of treatment (second dose) and 6 weeks after the start of treatment. An ECOG performance status of 0 or 1 was recorded for the patients, and 0 to 3 prior chemotherapy regimens had been received by the patients. Roughly 10 patients reached durable clinical benefit, while some 19 patients did not. In the same patients, whole exome sequencing and RNA sequencing of pretreatment tumors were performed in addition to TCR sequencing. Durable clinical benefit was defined as a progression-free survival longer than 6 months, and TCR features were additionally tested against progression-free survival and overall survival. The study, an exploratory multi-omic analysis, examined somatic, immune and clinical correlates of response to PD-L1 blockade with atezolizumab in urothelial cancer.

To note about this clone: What this receptor recognizes is not known. No base qualities exist here, and no much larger clone lies one base off it.

This specimen's time point label, interpreted: peripheral blood 6 weeks after treatment start. A cohort of roughly 30 patients with locally advanced or metastatic urothelial carcinoma, treated at Memorial Sloan Kettering on a trial protocol, was included. Peripheral blood mononuclear cells were collected from each patient pretreatment and during treatment, giving between 1 and 8 total time points per patient. The Qiagen DNeasy Blood extraction kit was used to purify genomic DNA from total PBMCs and tumor samples. Collected pretreatment and during treatment, PBMCs were isolated and stored as previously described. Study-level results and caveats: A pretreatment peripheral blood TCR clonality below the median was linked to improved progression-free and overall survival. Greater expansion of tumor-associated TCR clones in peripheral blood 3 weeks after the start of treatment was observed in patients with durable benefit (n ≈ 20, p = 0.022). Because the sample size was small (n ≈ 30) and many exploratory analyses were performed, the results are intended to be hypothesis-generating.

Each PCR received spiked-in synthetic TCR analog templates so that absolute template abundance could be estimated from read counts. TCRbeta CDR3 regions were amplified from genomic DNA with bias-controlled V and J gene primers using the immunoSEQ assay. Sequencing of rearranged TCRbeta segments was done at approximately 20X coverage. Concerning the study's data processing: Clustering was used to correct sequencing errors, and CDR3s were annotated against IMGT so that V, D and J genes could be assigned. Only productive TCRbeta rearrangements were used in downstream analyses, excluding out-of-frame or stop-codon sequences. Clonality was calculated as one minus the Shannon entropy normalized by the log of the number of unique productive sequences. Clones differing between time points or between blood and tumor were identified by Fisher's exact test with Benjamini-Hochberg correction at adjusted p below 0.01. The immuneACCESS repertoire file appears here via TCRdb, limited to in-frame rearrangements. These files lack a portion of the clones; in checked studies, under half of the deficit traces to unresolved V genes, and the cause of the others is not known. The DNA gave D and trimming, while V, J and clone size come from that table. The sample table lists about 120,000 clones, approximately 85% of them with a count of one. The ten most abundant clones make up 2% to 3% of the sample.

The CDR3 measures 16 amino acids from cysteine to phenylalanine. Only CDR3 DNA remains: 48 bases, in frame from the first base. CDR1 and CDR2 are read off the germline V gene as SGHRS and YFSETQ. Trimming leaves V shorter by 0 bases and J shorter by 3 bases, with the junction holding 4 bases beyond the gene matches. Recombination joined TRBV5-1 with TRBJ2-2; the junction holds 8 bases that match TRBD2. Here the sequenced sample was PBMCs, taken around atezolizumab (anti-PD-L1) treatment. The receptor's source is a middle-aged man with urothelial cancer. Here the CDR3 is given as CASSLAGGGDTGELFF. The DNA sequence follows: TGCGCCAGCAGCTTGGCGGGAGGGGGAGACACCGGGGAGCTGTTTTTT.